The T cell receptor (beta chain) under discussion was sequenced for a study of blood T cell repertoires in COVID-19. Germline V lookup: CDR1 MDHEN, CDR2 SYDVKM. The V segment lost 5 bases and the J segment 4 bases; nucleotides outside the gene matches: 7. The CDR3 has 14 residues. The data were produced by immunoSEQ multiplex PCR, yet TCRdb's version contains in-frame clones alone and is incomplete. The table shows around 330,000 clones, with 88% occurring only once. This receptor was identified in a woman aged 50 to 60 with active or convalescent COVID-19. V gene TRBV28 combines with J gene TRBJ1-1, with 7 bases that match TRBD1. What was sequenced was peripheral blood. The CDR3 nucleotides read TGTGCCAGCAGTCCTCGGACAGGCTTCACTGAAGCTTTCTTT. It encodes CASSPRTGFTEAFF.